Given below is one TCR beta chain in context. It was cDNA, reverse transcribed from extracted RNA, that served as the sequencing template. Sequencing was performed with immunoSEQ multiplex PCR; in TCRdb, only in-frame clones are kept and a portion is missing. Of approximately 150,000 clones listed, 67% are singletons. The data are from a study of CD8+ T cells in alopecia areata. Starting from PBMCs, sorting isolated CD4+ and CD8+ T cells. The CDR3 has 13 amino acids. Trimming pared 2 bases from V and 2 bases from J, leaving 7 bases between. Germline lookup yields CDR1 MGHRA and CDR2 YSYEKL. The TCR comes from a human donor with alopecia areata. V and J are TRBV4-1 and TRBJ2-7, with D uncertain. The source material was CD8+ T cells sorted from blood, sampled at week 0. This CDR3 reads CASSQTKTYEQYF. In DNA form, the CDR3 reads TGCGCCAGCAGCCAAACCAAAACCTACGAGCAGTACTTC.